Below are 31 T cell receptor beta chains sequenced from a single sample in a study of OX40 agonist ivuxolimab in advanced cancers. Clones were read by immunoSEQ multiplex PCR, and TCRdb kept only the in-frame ones, dropping some. The sample holds about 100,000 clones, 94% seen once. Here the sequenced sample was CD4+ or CD8+ T cells sorted from blood, taken in a trial of the OX40 agonist ivuxolimab. These receptors all stem from an adult with an advanced solid tumor such as melanoma, head and neck, liver or kidney cancer.

This chain uses TRBV6-5 with TRBJ1-4; TRBD1 is a possible D gene (5 bases). V dropped 5 bases and J dropped 8 bases, with 15 bases sitting between them. Germline-derived CDR1 and CDR2 are MNHEY and SVGAGI. CDR3 size: 14 residues. CDR3 DNA: TGTGCCAGCAGTCCGCAGGGTGTAGCGGAAAAACTGTTTTTT. It specifies CASSPQGVAEKLFF.

The chain links TRBV21-1 to TRBJ2-5; the table's D call, TRBD1, was not checked against the DNA. TRBV21-1 is a documented pseudogene. The CDR3 runs to 14 residues. The CDR3 DNA follows: TGTGCCAGCAGCGCGGACAGGGGACAAGAGACCCAGTACTTC. It is translated as CASSADRGQETQYF.

This sequence joins TRBV27 and TRBJ1-5, with D unresolved. Germline CDR1 is MNHEY and CDR2 is SMNVEV (reference sequence). The V end was cut by 4 bases, the J end by 5 bases, with 9 bases between. The length of the CDR3 is 13 residues. In nucleotides, the CDR3 is TGTGCCAGCAGTTCGTACAGATATCAGCCCCAGCATTTT. Protein sequence: CASSSYRYQPQHF.

The chain joins TRBV4-1 to TRBJ2-2; D tentatively fits TRBD1 or TRBD2 (5 bases each). This CDR3 is 16 amino acids long. The germline V and J ends were trimmed by 0 bases and 4 bases, with 12 bases remaining between them. Germline V lookup: CDR1 MGHRA, CDR2 YSYEKL. The CDR3 DNA is TGCGCCAGCAGCCAAGAACTGAGGGACCTCACCGGGGAGCTGTTTTTT. The encoded protein is CASSQELRDLTGELFF.

The rearrangement links TRBV5-1 to TRBJ2-1, with TRBD2 matching over 9 bases. Germline CDR1 reads SGHRS; CDR2 reads YFSETQ. With 0 bases clipped from V and 5 bases from J, the junction kept 6 bases outside the gene matches. This CDR3 is 16 amino acids long. CDR3 residues: CASSLGGAGGDNEQFF. Here the CDR3 DNA reads TGCGCCAGCAGCTTGGGAGGAGCGGGAGGTGACAATGAGCAGTTCTTC.

This chain joins TRBV18 and TRBJ1-2, with 10 bases identical to TRBD1. Losses at the gene ends were 0 bases for V and 7 bases for J; bases not matched to a gene: 2. There are 14 residues in the CDR3. The germline V gene encodes CDR1 KGHSH and CDR2 LQKENI. CDR3 loop: CASSPPWDRGGYTF. The CDR3 bases are TGTGCCAGCTCACCACCGTGGGACAGGGGTGGCTACACCTTC.

The chain links TRBV6-1 to TRBJ2-1, with D perhaps assigned TRBD1 or TRBD2 (5 bases each). The ends were cut back, 2 bases at V and 2 bases at J, with 13 bases in the middle. This CDR3 contains 16 residues. Germline V gene sequence: CDR1 MNHNS, CDR2 SASEGT. For the CDR3, the DNA is TGTGCCAGCAGTGAATTCTGGGGACGGGCCTACAATGAGCAGTTCTTC. Amino acids: CASSEFWGRAYNEQFF.

V and J are TRBV7-9 and TRBJ2-1; TRBD2 aligns across 12 bases. The V gene's germline CDR1 is SEHNR and CDR2 FQNEAQ (reference sequence). V dropped 5 bases and J dropped 0; count of bases not matched to a gene: 2. The CDR3 runs 16 residues. In DNA, the CDR3 is TGTGCCAGCAGCGCGACTAGCGGGAGCTCCTACAATGAGCAGTTCTTC. Translating it yields CASSATSGSSYNEQFF.

J is TRBJ2-7 and V is TRBV27, with D perhaps matching TRBD1 or TRBD2 (6 bases each). This CDR3 is 12 amino acids long. The germline V gene has CDR1 MNHEY and CDR2 SMNVEV (reference sequence). Between the trimmed V and J ends, which lost 10 bases and 6 bases, there was a span of 16 bases. The CDR3 DNA sequence: TGTGCCACCCGGCAGGGGACTGGCGAGCAGTACTTC. This gives the protein CATRQGTGEQYF.

Details on this clone: Other DNA sequences from this sample encode an identical CDR3 as well. The chain recombines TRBV15 with TRBJ1-1; D gene uncertain. Germline assignment: CDR1 LNHNV and CDR2 YYDKDF (reference sequence). This CDR3 contains 13 residues. With 0 bases removed from V and 1 base from J, the gap between germline ends came to 3 bases. The CDR3 sequence is CATSRDRNTEAFF. DNA of the CDR3: TGTGCCACCAGCAGAGATAGGAACACTGAAGCTTTCTTT.

This clone was seen a handful of times. The genes are TRBV25-1 and TRBJ1-2; 10 bases align to TRBD1. The CDR3 is 14 residues long. Looked up from germline, CDR1 is MGHDK and CDR2 is SYGVNS. V shed 1 base, J shed 8 bases, and the junction held 4 bases outside the gene matches. The CDR3 DNA sequence: TGTGCCAGCAGTGAATCCGGGACAGGGGACGGCTACACCTTC. This encodes CASSESGTGDGYTF.

The J gene is TRBJ2-1, the V gene TRBV7-6; D assignment may be TRBD1 or TRBD2 (6 bases each). This CDR3 has 16 residues. V gave up 7 bases and J gave up 3 bases, with 19 bases separating them. CDR1 is SGHVS and CDR2 is FNYEAQ in the germline V gene. CDR3 nucleotides: TGTGCCAGCACCGGATCCTCGGGGGCCCGCTACAATGAGCAGTTCTTC. Translated: CASTGSSGARYNEQFF.

J is TRBJ1-1 and V is TRBV27; D is uncertain. Germline CDR1 MNHEY, CDR2 SMNVEV (reference sequence). Trimming took off 2 bases at V and 5 bases at J, with 9 bases between the two ends. CDR3 size: 13 residues. The CDR3 loop reads CASSLGQKTEAFF. In DNA form, the CDR3 reads TGTGCCAGCAGTTTAGGGCAAAAGACTGAAGCTTTCTTT.

V and J are TRBV6-5 and TRBJ1-2; D is undetermined. The CDR3 totals 13 residues. The germline V and J ends were trimmed by 6 bases and 2 bases, with 10 bases remaining between them. The germline V gene encodes CDR1 MNHEY and CDR2 SVGAGI. The CDR3 loop reads CASSTSGNYGYTF. As DNA, the CDR3 is TGTGCCAGCAGCACCTCAGGCAACTATGGCTACACCTTC.

In regard to this clone: The sample carries other DNA sequences with the same CDR3. The chain links TRBV15 to TRBJ2-3; D is possibly TRBD2 (6 bases). The CDR3 length is 14 residues. The V gene's germline CDR1 is LNHNV and CDR2 YYDKDF (reference sequence). Between the trimmed V and J ends, which lost 1 base and 4 bases, there was a span of 9 bases. The CDR3 loop reads CATSRGRGPDTQYF. CDR3 DNA sequence: TGTGCCACCAGCAGAGGGCGGGGTCCAGATACGCAGTATTTT.

The chain links TRBV27 to TRBJ1-5, with D possibly matching TRBD1 (6 bases). Germline V gene sequence: CDR1 MNHEY, CDR2 SMNVEV (reference sequence). CDR3 size: 14 residues. The V gene lost 8 bases and the J gene lost 4 bases, with 15 bases spanning the gap. This chain's CDR3 is CASSPGGRNQPQHF. The CDR3 nucleotides are TGTGCCAGCTCCCCGGGGGGGCGAAATCAGCCCCAGCATTTT.

The chain links TRBV5-1 to TRBJ1-1; weak D call: TRBD1 (5 bases). This CDR3 contains 13 residues. V was shortened by 5 bases and J by 4 bases, with 12 bases between the two germline ends. Per germline, CDR1 SGHRS and CDR2 YFSETQ. The CDR3 is CASRSGDGTEAFF. As DNA, the CDR3 is TGCGCCAGCAGAAGTGGGGACGGCACTGAAGCTTTCTTT.

The table lists this clone with a count of one. The chain joins TRBV11-2 to TRBJ1-1; TRBD1 is a possible D gene (6 bases). CDR1 and CDR2 (germline): SGHAT, FQNNGV. Deletions cut 3 bases from V and 9 bases from J, with 14 bases between. The length of the CDR3 is 13 residues. CDR3 nucleotides: TGTGCCAGCAGCTTGGGGGCAAAGGGGCAAGCTTTCTTT. It translates to CASSLGAKGQAFF.

This clone showed up just once. V usage is TRBV6-5 and J usage is TRBJ1-2; 7 bases map to TRBD1. This CDR3 region has 13 residues. V was clipped by 6 bases and J by 2 bases; unmatched bases: 3. Germline V lookup: CDR1 MNHEY, CDR2 SVGAGI. CDR3 sequence (DNA): TGTGCCAGCAGCATACAGGGGAACTATGGCTACACCTTC. Translating it yields CASSIQGNYGYTF.

This chain uses TRBV6-1 with TRBJ1-2; no clear D gene. Looked up from germline, CDR1 is MNHNS and CDR2 is SASEGT. V lost 3 bases, J lost 3 bases, and 5 bases lay in between. This CDR3 has 12 residues. The CDR3 coding sequence is TGTGCCAGCAGTGATCCATACTATGGCTACACCTTC. Protein: CASSDPYYGYTF.

This chain joins TRBV28 and TRBJ1-2; TRBD1 might be the D (6 bases). Germline CDR1 is MDHEN and CDR2 is SYDVKM. This CDR3 is 13 amino acids long. V was trimmed by 6 bases and J by 7 bases, leaving 15 bases between them. The CDR3 loop is CASRIRGGPGYTF. The CDR3 coding sequence is TGTGCCAGCAGAATTAGAGGGGGGCCTGGCTACACCTTC.

The J gene is TRBJ1-2, the V gene TRBV19; 7 bases line up with TRBD1. V gave up 10 bases and J gave up 4 bases; unmatched junction bases: 6. CDR1 is LNHDA, CDR2 SQIVND, per germline (reference sequence). This CDR3 is 12 amino acids long. The CDR3, as DNA: TGTGCCACCTTTGACAGGGTCTATGGCTACACCTTC. Translation: CATFDRVYGYTF.

The rearrangement links TRBV5-1 to TRBJ2-3; the D gene is possibly TRBD1 (5 bases). Per the germline V gene, CDR1 is SGHRS and CDR2 is YFSETQ. V was pared by 2 bases and J by 1 base, with 8 bases between. The CDR3 runs to 14 residues. The CDR3 DNA sequence: TGCGCCAGCAGCTTCGGCAGGGGCACAGATACGCAGTATTTT. The encoded protein is CASSFGRGTDTQYF. Full variable domain (missing parts from reference TRBV5-1 and TRBJ2-3): KAGVTQTPRYLIKTRGQQVTLSCSPISGHRSVSWYQQTPGQGLQFLFEYFSETQRNKGNFPGRFSGRQFSNSRSEMNVSTLELGDSALYLCASSFGRGTDTQYFGPGTRLTVL.

This clone was counted once. This chain connects TRBV13 to TRBJ2-2, with 14 positions matching TRBD2. V shed 5 bases and J 3 bases; nucleotides not matched to a gene: 14. The CDR3 covers 20 residues. CDR1 is PRHDT and CDR2 is FYEKMQ in the germline V gene (reference sequence). The CDR3 sequence: CASSPGTSGSVIAYTGELFF. The CDR3 coding sequence is TGTGCCAGCAGCCCTGGGACTAGCGGGAGCGTTATCGCGTACACCGGGGAGCTGTTTTTT.

This chain connects TRBV11-2 to TRBJ1-2, with D maybe TRBD1 (5 bases). The CDR3 is made up of 13 amino acids. The germline CDR1 and CDR2 sequences are SGHAT and FQNNGV. Deletions cut 5 bases from V and 7 bases from J, with 14 bases between. The CDR3 DNA reads as TGTGCCAGCAGCCCCGGGACTGTTTTTGGCTACACCTTC. This translates into CASSPGTVFGYTF.

The gene calls are TRBV10-3 and TRBJ1-1, with TRBD1 identical over 7 bases. The J segment lost 7 bases and the V segment lost 6 bases, leaving 14 bases of the junction unmatched. The CDR3 is 15 amino acids. Germline V CDR1 and CDR2: ENHRY, SYGVKD. The chain's CDR3 is CAISAGGTPALEAFF. As DNA, the CDR3 is TGTGCCATCAGCGCAGGGGGGACCCCTGCCCTTGAAGCTTTCTTT.

The rearrangement joins TRBV27 to TRBJ2-5; a weak D match, TRBD2 (6 bases). The length of the CDR3 is 15 residues. Germline V gene sequence: CDR1 MNHEY, CDR2 SMNVEV (reference sequence). V lost 5 bases to trimming and J lost 2 bases, with 15 bases between them. Here the CDR3 DNA reads TGTGCCAGCAGTACCTTCGGGACTCGACAAGAGACCCAGTACTTC. This encodes CASSTFGTRQETQYF.

The chain links TRBV11-2 to TRBJ1-1; weak D call: TRBD1 (5 bases). The CDR3 length is 14 residues. Trimming removed 5 bases from V and 4 bases from J, with 14 bases in between. CDR1 and CDR2 from the germline V gene are SGHAT and FQNNGV. The CDR3 DNA reads as TGTGCCAGCAGCCTAATCGGAAGGGGCACTGAAGCTTTCTTT. Its protein is CASSLIGRGTEAFF.

The chain is built from TRBV7-3 and TRBJ2-3; D gene ambiguous. The V and J ends lost 5 bases and 0 bases respectively, with 9 bases between them. The CDR3 is 14 amino acids. The germline V gene has CDR1 SGHTA and CDR2 FQGTGA. CDR3 sequence reads: CASSPGSSTDTQYF. In DNA form, the CDR3 reads TGTGCCAGCAGCCCAGGTTCTAGCACAGATACGCAGTATTTT.

The chain joins TRBV7-6 to TRBJ2-5, with D uncertain. Germline V CDR1 and CDR2: SGHVS, FNYEAQ. V was pared by 1 base and J by 4 bases, with 7 bases between. The CDR3 is 13 residues long. In nucleotides, the CDR3 is TGTGCCAGCAGCTTAGGGTCGGGAGAGACCCAGTACTTC. Translating it yields CASSLGSGETQYF.

The V gene is TRBV19, the J gene TRBJ2-1; 10 bases align to TRBD2. This CDR3 region has 15 residues. Germline CDR1 LNHDA, CDR2 SQIVND (reference sequence). V trimming: 6 bases; J trimming: 7 bases; junction bases outside the gene matches: 9. The CDR3 DNA reads TGTGCCAGTAGAGAGAGCGGGAGGGCGTGGAATGAGCAGTTCTTC. Its protein is CASRESGRAWNEQFF.